The 3 T cell receptor beta chains presented below share a single source sample, sequenced in a study of vaccination effects on CD4 cells after COVID-19. Measured with immunoSEQ multiplex PCR; TCRdb has only the in-frame clones, and not every one. The table shows just under 75,000 clones, with under 85% occurring only once. In the ViraFEST assay, antigen-specific CD4+ clonotypes were identified by expansion after peptide-pool stimulation. It was after 10 days of culture that CD4+ T cells were isolated. Recipients of the vaccine had no prior SARS-CoV-2 infection and negative nucleocapsid antibodies. No antigen has been identified for these receptors. The source was CD4+ T cells from PBMCs cultured with HCoV-NL63 spike peptides, collected before COVID-19 vaccination. These receptors were collected from a human donor who received a COVID-19 vaccine.

This chain links TRBV5-1 with TRBJ2-1, with D possibly matching TRBD1 (6 bases). The CDR3 loop spans 13 amino acids. The germline V gene has CDR1 SGHRS and CDR2 YFSETQ. V lost 0 bases, J lost 6 bases, and 7 bases lay in between. The CDR3 protein is CASSLDRVNEQFF. In DNA form, the CDR3 reads TGCGCCAGCAGCTTGGACAGGGTCAATGAGCAGTTCTTC.

This clone has a handful of counts. J is TRBJ2-5 and V is TRBV7-3; possibly TRBD1 or TRBD2 for D (5 bases each). V shed 4 bases and J shed 5 bases, with 17 bases lying between them. The V gene's germline CDR1 is SGHTA and CDR2 FQGTGA. The CDR3 has 15 amino acids. CDR3 in DNA: TGTGCCAGCAGCTCACCAGGTCTGGGGACGGAGACCCAGTACTTC. Translation gives CASSSPGLGTETQYF.

This clone was counted a few times. The CDR3 bases are TGCGCCAGCAGCTTGGGAGCGGGGTCCACAGATACGCAGTATTTT. It specifies CASSLGAGSTDTQYF. The chain combines TRBV5-1 with TRBJ2-3, with 7 bases lining up with TRBD2. Germline CDR1 SGHRS, CDR2 YFSETQ. V gave up 0 bases and J gave up 2 bases; unmatched junction bases: 3. This CDR3 is 15 amino acids long.